This TCR beta chain was identified in a study of siplizumab effects on memory and regulatory T cells. CDR3 size: 15 residues. Study conclusions and caveats: Naive T cells apparently outstripped memory cells in diversity and seemed major alloresponse contributors. Just a small share of alloreactive clones was traced back to unstimulated subsets. Reactions containing siplizumab showed mappable alloreactive CD4+ clones averaging approximately 74% Treg-derived, versus about 27% in controls.

On this clone itself: The antigen is not known.

Each sample had about 10^5 TCR templates assayed. Some clones are missing from TCRdb's copy, which holds only in-frame ones; the method was immunoSEQ multiplex PCR. The sample yields 60,000 to 70,000 clones, about 90% seen once. The V gene is TRBV21-1, the J gene TRBJ2-1; whether TRBD2, the table's D call, matches the DNA was not checked. TRBV21-1 is recorded as a pseudogene. The clonotype was recovered from a human donor in good health. The sequencing input was Tregs sorted from blood. CDR3 amino acids: CASSKGQAGGNEQFF. In DNA, the CDR3 is TGTGCCAGCAGCAAAGGACAAGCGGGAGGGAATGAGCAGTTCTTC.